Presented here are 6 T cell receptor beta chains from one specimen sequenced in a study of blood T cell repertoires in COVID-19 (dated by TCRdb to about 2020). To prepare the library, the immunoSEQ multiplex PCR assay was applied. Entries here come from immuneACCESS through TCRdb and include only in-frame sequences with V and J called. Some clones fail to appear in such tables; in the studies checked, an unresolved V gene covers under half of the shortfall, and the cause of the remainder is unknown. The sample contains around 130,000 clones, approximately 85% of them found a single time. 12% of the sample lies in the top ten. The material sequenced was peripheral blood. These receptors all stem from a human donor in a cohort sampled during active COVID-19.

The sample holds one count of this clone. The V call is TRBV5-8, the J call TRBJ2-5; D gene ambiguous. Trimming left V 4 bases short and J 2 bases short, with 9 bases between. Germline CDR1 is SGHTS and CDR2 is YDEGEE. This CDR3 has 13 residues. The CDR3 loop reads CASSRGLQETQYF. In DNA, the CDR3 is TGTGCCAGCAGCCGCGGCCTTCAAGAGACCCAGTACTTC.

This chain links TRBV28 with TRBJ1-1, with D possibly matching TRBD1 (6 bases). The CDR3 is made up of 14 amino acids. Germline V gene lookup returns CDR1 MDHEN and CDR2 SYDVKM. Trimming shortened V by 7 bases and J by 2 bases, and 14 bases separated the two germline ends. The CDR3 DNA follows: TGTGCCAGCACCCAGGGGCAGGGAAACACTGAAGCTTTCTTT. This sequence encodes CASTQGQGNTEAFF.

V gene TRBV7-2 combines with J gene TRBJ2-3; D might be TRBD2 (6 bases). CDR1 SGHTA and CDR2 FQGNSA come from the germline V gene. Between the trimmed V and J ends, which lost 5 bases and 6 bases, there was a span of 15 bases. The length of the CDR3 is 14 residues. This CDR3 reads CASSALGSGDTQYF. In DNA, the CDR3 is TGTGCCAGCAGCGCCTTAGGTAGCGGCGATACGCAGTATTTT.

The V and J genes are TRBV7-2 and TRBJ2-7; no reliable D call. Trimming cost V 5 bases and J 0 bases, with 8 bases left between them. The CDR3 is made up of 13 amino acids. Germline assignment: CDR1 SGHTA and CDR2 FQGNSA. The CDR3 loop reads CASSLLASYEQYF. In nucleotides, the CDR3 is TGTGCCAGCAGCCTGTTAGCCTCCTACGAGCAGTACTTC.

This clone was seen more than once but under ten times. The chain has TRBV4-1 and TRBJ1-1; D ambiguous. There are 16 residues in the CDR3. Germline CDR1 MGHRA, CDR2 YSYEKL. V gave up 1 base and J gave up 5 bases, with 17 bases separating them. In nucleotides, the CDR3 is TGCGCCAGCAGCCAAGGTCTTGGGCGTCGTGGGACTGAAGCTTTCTTT. Its protein is CASSQGLGRRGTEAFF.

This clone was seen just once. V is TRBV9 and J is TRBJ2-1; TRBD1 might be the D (5 bases). Trimming left V 0 bases short and J 6 bases short, with 13 bases between. CDR1 SGDLS and CDR2 YYNGEE come from the germline V gene. The CDR3 extends over 15 amino acids. In DNA, the CDR3 is TGTGCCAGCAGCGTAGCTGGAGACAGCCGCAATGAGCAGTTCTTC. Amino acid sequence: CASSVAGDSRNEQFF.